A selection of T cell receptor beta chains follows, all from one sample in a study of cytomegalovirus exposure and HLA in healthy donors. The assay was immunoSEQ multiplex PCR, and TCRdb's table has in-frame clones only and misses some. This sample carries roughly 73,000 clones, nearly 95% of them seen once, and the ten largest clones take around 1.5%. What was sequenced was PBMCs. The receptors come from a man aged 18 to 29 in good health and CMV-seropositive. The CDR3 runs from the conserved cysteine through the conserved F or W. The D gene is left open where the match is weak. Some rows mark clone size as missing; the rest say once, few, many or name a class of expanded clone.

d_call clone_size j_call cdr3_length v_call cdr3_nt cdr3_aa
. . TRBJ2-2 17 TRBV5-6 TGTGCCACCACAGCTTGGGGAGGGGGATCTAACACCGGGGAGCTGTTTTTT CATTAWGGGSNTGELFF
. . TRBJ2-1 13 TRBV19 TGTGCCAGTAGTATTCTTTCGAGGAATGAGCAGTTCTTC CASSILSRNEQFF
. . TRBJ2-7 14 TRBV5-5 TGTGCCAGCAGCTTCCGCGAACAGGTTACCGAGCAGTACTTC CASSFREQVTEQYF
. once TRBJ1-2 19 TRBV27 TGTGCCAGCACTTCCTTAGGCGTTCAGGACAGACCCCGGCTATCTGGCTACACCTTC CASTSLGVQDRPRLSGYTF
TRBD2 . TRBJ2-2 19 TRBV7-6 TGTGCCAGCAGCTCCCAACCTAGGACTAGCGGAGCAAACACCGGGGAGCTGTTTTTT CASSSQPRTSGANTGELFF
TRBD2 . TRBJ2-1 16 TRBV11-3 TGTGCCAGCAGCTTAGATGGGCGGGAGGGCCAGAATGAGCAGTTCTTC CASSLDGREGQNEQFF
TRBD1 . TRBJ2-7 14 TRBV19 TGTGCCAGTAGTAAGGACAGGGGGCCTTACGAGCAGTACTTC CASSKDRGPYEQYF
. . TRBJ1-1 15 TRBV9 TGTGCCAGCAGCGTAGCGGGGGGAGGGGGCACTGAAGCTTTCTTT CASSVAGGGGTEAFF
. . TRBJ1-5 14 TRBV6-6 TGTGCCAGCAGGCCAGGACAGTCCAATCAGCCCCAGCATTTT CASRPGQSNQPQHF
TRBD2 . TRBJ2-1 15 TRBV9 TGTGCCAGCAGCCCCCGGGGGGTTCGGTACAATGAGCAGTTCTTC CASSPRGVRYNEQFF
TRBD2 . TRBJ2-1 14 TRBV6-5 TGTGCCAGCAACAGAGGGCTAGCGGGTAGTGAGCAGTTCTTC CASNRGLAGSEQFF
TRBD1 few TRBJ2-5 15 TRBV5-1 TGCGCCAGCAGAAAGCCGGGACAGGGCCAAGAGACCCAGTACTTC CASRKPGQGQETQYF
. once TRBJ2-2 13 TRBV28 TGTGCCAGCTCGGACTGGAACACCGGGGAGCTGTTTTTT CASSDWNTGELFF
. . TRBJ2-1 15 TRBV5-4 TGTGCCAGCAGCCCTATTCCGAGCGGACACAATGAGCAGTTCTTC CASSPIPSGHNEQFF
TRBD1 . TRBJ1-2 13 TRBV2 TGTGCCAGCAGTCTCCAGGGGGCATATGGCTACACCTTC CASSLQGAYGYTF
. . TRBJ2-7 13 TRBV7-9 TGTGCCAGCAGCCTTGGGGCATCCTACGAGCAGTACTTC CASSLGASYEQYF
TRBD2 . TRBJ2-7 13 TRBV5-1 TGCGCCAGCAGCTTGTCGCAGGGAGGGGAGCAGTACTTC CASSLSQGGEQYF
TRBD1 . TRBJ2-7 13 TRBV27 TGTGCCAGCAGTACCGGGACAGACTACGAGCAGTACTTC CASSTGTDYEQYF
TRBD1 . TRBJ1-4 14 TRBV19 TGTGCCAGTAGTAAGGGACAGGGGGGAGAAAAACTGTTTTTT CASSKGQGGEKLFF
. . TRBJ2-6 16 TRBV7-3 TGTGCCAGCACCCCTCTAGCGACCTCTGGGGCCAACGTCCTGACTTTC CASTPLATSGANVLTF
. . TRBJ1-5 15 TRBV19 TGTGCCAGTAGTATAGATCCTAGGACAGCGAGGCCCCAGCATTTT CASSIDPRTARPQHF
TRBD2 . TRBJ2-5 14 TRBV7-9 TGTGCCAGCAGCTTAGGCGGGGGGCAAGAGACCCAGTACTTC CASSLGGGQETQYF
. . TRBJ1-4 15 TRBV9 TGTGCCAGCAGCGTAGTCACAGGGTACGGGGAAAAACTGTTTTTT CASSVVTGYGEKLFF
TRBD1 once TRBJ2-6 15 TRBV6-1 TGTGCCAGCATTATTCAGGGGGCTGGGGCCAACGTCCTGACTTTC CASIIQGAGANVLTF
. . TRBJ1-2 15 TRBV5-4 TGTGCCAGCAGCTTGGTACATGACTCTAACTATGGCTACACCTTC CASSLVHDSNYGYTF
TRBD1 . TRBJ1-5 16 TRBV19 TGTGCCAGTACCCGGCGTACAGGGGGGAGCAATCAGCCCCAGCATTTT CASTRRTGGSNQPQHF
TRBD1 . TRBJ1-2 15 TRBV27 TGTGCCAGCAGTCCCCACCGGACAGGGGGCAATGGCTACACCTTC CASSPHRTGGNGYTF
TRBD1 . TRBJ2-1 15 TRBV7-9 TGTGCCAGCAGCTTAGCTAAGACAGGGAACAATGAGCAGTTCTTC CASSLAKTGNNEQFF
TRBD2 . TRBJ2-7 15 TRBV7-2 TGTGCCAGCAGCTTTCATAGCGGGTCGGGCTACGAGCAGTACTTC CASSFHSGSGYEQYF
. . TRBJ1-2 12 TRBV19 TGTGCCAGTACCGGATGGGCCGCGGGCTACACCTTC CASTGWAAGYTF
. . TRBJ2-1 16 TRBV11-2 TGTGCCAGCAGCCAACGGGAGTCAAAACCCTACAATGAGCAGTTCTTC CASSQRESKPYNEQFF
. . TRBJ2-4 15 TRBV6-5 TGTGCCAGCAGTTACAGGGGGGGTGGCAAAAACATTCAGTACTTC CASSYRGGGKNIQYF
TRBD2 once TRBJ2-2 16 TRBV5-1 TGCGCCAGCAGCTTGGTCCCGGGAGGACAAACCGGGGAGCTGTTTTTT CASSLVPGGQTGELFF
TRBD2 . TRBJ2-1 16 TRBV28 TGTGCCAGCAGTATTCTAGCGGGAGGGACCTACAATGAGCAGTTCTTC CASSILAGGTYNEQFF
. . TRBJ2-5 14 TRBV19 TGTGCCGTAGGGGGCAGGGGGGACCAAGAGACCCAGTACTTC CAVGGRGDQETQYF
. . TRBJ1-3 15 TRBV6-5 TGTGCCAGCCGTACTCCGGGACAATTTGGAAACACCATATATTTT CASRTPGQFGNTIYF
. once TRBJ1-1 14 TRBV2 TGTGCCAGCTCCACTTATTTCATGAACACTGAAGCTTTCTTT CASSTYFMNTEAFF
. . TRBJ2-7 13 TRBV19 TGTGCCAGTAGTATCGGGCAGGGCGACGAGCAGTACTTC CASSIGQGDEQYF
TRBD1 . TRBJ1-2 15 TRBV5-1 TGCGCCAGCAGCCCCCTGACAGGGGGGAACTATGGCTACACCTTC CASSPLTGGNYGYTF
TRBD2 . TRBJ2-1 13 TRBV28 TGTGCCAGCAGTGGGGCTAGCGGGAGTTTACAGTTCTTC CASSGASGSLQFF